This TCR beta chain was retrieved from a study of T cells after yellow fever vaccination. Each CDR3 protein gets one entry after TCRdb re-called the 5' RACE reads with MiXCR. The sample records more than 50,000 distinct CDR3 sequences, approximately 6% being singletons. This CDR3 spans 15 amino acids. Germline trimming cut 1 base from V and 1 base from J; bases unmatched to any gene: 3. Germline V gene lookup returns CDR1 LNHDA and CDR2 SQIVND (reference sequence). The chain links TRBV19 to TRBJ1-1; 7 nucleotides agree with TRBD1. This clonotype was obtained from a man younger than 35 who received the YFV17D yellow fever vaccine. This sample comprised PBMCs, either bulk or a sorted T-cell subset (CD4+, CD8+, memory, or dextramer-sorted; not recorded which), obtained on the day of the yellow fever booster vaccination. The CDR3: CASSIVWTGNTEAFF. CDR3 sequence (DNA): TGTGCCAGTAGTATAGTTTGGACAGGGAACACTGAAGCTTTCTTT. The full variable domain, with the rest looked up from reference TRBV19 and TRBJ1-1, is DGGITQSPKYLFRKEGQNVTLSCEQNLNHDAMYWYRQDPGQGLRLIYYSQIVNDFQKGDIAEGYSVSREKKESFPLTVTSAQKNPTAFYLCASSIVWTGNTEAFFGQGTRLTVV.